The text below deals with one TCR beta chain. This sample was taken from a study of blood T cell repertoires in COVID-19. The wider study: PBMCs, B-cell-depleted T cells, or T cells provided the cDNA or gDNA that made up the material.

A PCR-confirmed or clinician-diagnosed COVID-19 case had contacted exposed participants within 2 weeks of entry. Per the study methods: Estimated nucleated cell counts came from reference gene primer amplification. Only in-frame clones appear in the TCRdb table, and some are missing; sequencing was by immunoSEQ multiplex PCR. V, J and clone size derive from that table, while D and trimming were established from the DNA sequence. The sample holds about 350,000 clones, 88% seen once. Material for sequencing was PBMCs or T cells enriched from blood (not recorded which). The origin of this receptor is a woman aged 25 to 39 who had been exposed to COVID-19.

The DNA of the CDR3 is TGTGCCAGCTCATTATTACAGGGCGCCTACGAGCAGTACTTC. It encodes CASSLLQGAYEQYF. This rearrangement joins TRBV18 to TRBJ2-7; possibly TRBD1 for D (6 bases). The CDR3 length is 14 residues. Germline CDR1 reads KGHSH; CDR2 reads LQKENI. V lost 5 bases, J lost 2 bases, and 13 bases lay in between.